The 24 T cell receptor beta chains below all came from one sample that was sequenced in a study of identical twins. TCRdb fed the 5' RACE reads into MiXCR, producing one record per CDR3 protein. The table has fewer than 550,000 distinct CDR3 sequences, 14% seen once. These data were also filed under a second study, of yellow fever vaccine responses in identical twins.

The specimen sequenced was CD4+ T cells sorted from blood. These receptors all stem from a woman aged 18-29 years in good health.

The CDR3 DNA reads TGCAGCGCCTCGGGACCATCGAACACCGGGGAGCTGTTTTTT. This gives the protein CSASGPSNTGELFF. The chain couples TRBV29-1 to TRBJ2-2; D assignment may be TRBD1 or TRBD2 (5 bases each). CDR1 and CDR2 (germline): SQVTM, ANQGSEA. The V gene lost 7 bases and the J gene lost 0 bases, with 12 bases spanning the gap. This CDR3 spans 14 amino acids.

The sample holds a few counts of this clonotype. The chain uses TRBV5-1 and TRBJ2-5, with TRBD2 identical over 11 bases. The J segment lost 5 bases and the V segment lost 4 bases, leaving 7 bases of the junction unmatched. Germline lookup yields CDR1 SGHRS and CDR2 YFSETQ. The CDR3 is 15 amino acids. Written as DNA, the CDR3 is TGCGCCAGCAGCAGACCGACTAGCGGGGTGGAGACCCAGTACTTC. It codes for CASSRPTSGVETQYF.

This clonotype has a count of ten or more. The rearrangement joins TRBV12-3 or TRBV12-4 to TRBJ2-3; 9 bases are a match to TRBD2. The V gene end was trimmed by 8 bases and the J gene end by 3 bases; junction bases not matched to a gene: 6. The CDR3 consists of 14 residues. The CDR3 coding sequence is TGTGCCAGCCTATCTAGCGGGGCTACAGATACGCAGTATTTT. Translated: CASLSSGATDTQYF.

The chain links TRBV20-1 to TRBJ2-7, with D possibly matching TRBD2 (6 bases). This CDR3 has 15 residues. Germline lookup yields CDR1 DFQATT and CDR2 SNEGSKA (reference sequence). The V end lost 6 bases, the J end lost 7 bases, and 25 bases lay between the germline ends. CDR3: CSAHPPLGTRREQYF. The CDR3 region has the DNA TGCAGTGCGCACCCCCCTCTGGGGACTCGGAGGGAGCAGTACTTC.

The chain has TRBV7-9 and TRBJ2-3; 8 bases are a match to TRBD1. After removal of 3 bases from V and 6 bases from J, the junction contained 5 bases not matched to a gene. Germline V gene data show CDR1 as SEHNR and CDR2 as FQNEAQ (reference sequence). This CDR3 comprises 14 residues. The CDR3 sequence is CASSLGQDLDTQYF. For the CDR3, the DNA is TGTGCCAGCAGCTTGGGACAGGATCTTGATACGCAGTATTTT.

The chain recombines TRBV20-1 with TRBJ2-3, with 12 bases that match TRBD2. CDR1 is DFQATT, CDR2 SNEGSKA, per germline (reference sequence). The CDR3 extends over 16 amino acids. V lost 1 base to trimming and J lost 1 base; unmatched junction nucleotides: 3. The DNA of the CDR3 is TGCAGTGCTAGAGGACTAGCGGGAGTTGGCACAGATACGCAGTATTTT. This translates into CSARGLAGVGTDTQYF.

The rearrangement uses TRBV7-2 and TRBJ2-4; D not resolved. This CDR3 has 12 residues. CDR1 is SGHTA and CDR2 is FQGNSA in the germline V gene. With 7 bases removed from V and 3 bases from J, the gap between germline ends came to 7 bases. CDR3 sequence: CASTRDKNIQYF. DNA for the CDR3: TGTGCCAGCACCCGAGACAAAAACATTCAGTACTTC.

As DNA, the CDR3 is TGTGCCACCAGCAGCCGGGACGAGCAGTACTTC. Protein product: CATSSRDEQYF. This chain links TRBV15 with TRBJ2-7; D is ambiguous. There are 11 residues in the CDR3. CDR1 and CDR2 from the germline V gene are LNHNV and YYDKDF (reference sequence). The germline V and J ends were trimmed by 3 bases and 5 bases, with 5 bases remaining between them.

The chain has TRBV4-2 and TRBJ2-3; TRBD2 aligns across 11 bases. The CDR3 has 16 amino acids. Per the germline V gene, CDR1 is LGHNA and CDR2 is YNFKEQ. J gave up 6 bases and V 0 bases, and 5 bases lay outside the gene matches. CDR3 amino acids: CASSQETASGGDTQYF. The CDR3 coding sequence is TGTGCCAGCAGCCAAGAAACAGCTAGCGGGGGGGATACGCAGTATTTT.

This clonotype was detected a few times. The chain recombines TRBV6-4 with TRBJ2-7, with D perhaps TRBD1 (6 bases). V gave up 7 bases and J gave up 3 bases, with 25 bases separating them. Germline values: CDR1 MRHNA, CDR2 SNTAGT. This CDR3 spans 17 amino acids. As DNA, the CDR3 is TGTGCCAGCAATTTCCAAACCATCACAGGGTTTCTCTACGAGCAGTACTTC. Translating gives CASNFQTITGFLYEQYF.

This clonotype occurred many times. The V call is TRBV5-1, the J call TRBJ2-1; no reliable D call. The germline V gene has CDR1 SGHRS and CDR2 YFSETQ. V was shortened by 0 bases and J by 0 bases, with 7 bases between the two germline ends. The CDR3 totals 15 residues. The DNA for the CDR3 is TGCGCCAGCAGCTTGGGGACCGACTCCTACAATGAGCAGTTCTTC. Amino acids: CASSLGTDSYNEQFF.

This sequence joins TRBV20-1 and TRBJ1-5; tentatively, D is TRBD1 (6 bases). This CDR3 has 13 residues. Germline values: CDR1 DFQATT, CDR2 SNEGSKA (reference sequence). V was cut by 6 bases and J by 0 bases, with 9 bases left in between. The CDR3 DNA reads TGCAGTGCCCGGACAGATAGCAATCAGCCCCAGCATTTT. Its protein product is CSARTDSNQPQHF.

This clonotype was observed a few times. V usage is TRBV4-2 and J usage is TRBJ2-7, with 9 bases identical to TRBD1. Germline V lookup: CDR1 LGHNA, CDR2 YNFKEQ. This CDR3 spans 17 amino acids. After removal of 0 bases from V and 4 bases from J, the junction contained 10 bases not matched to a gene. CDR3 sequence reads: CASSQEPSGTGRYEQYF. The DNA for the CDR3 is TGTGCCAGCAGCCAAGAACCCTCCGGGACAGGGCGATACGAGCAGTACTTC.

The rearrangement joins TRBV7-2 to TRBJ2-3; the D gene is possibly TRBD2 (6 bases). V shed 5 bases and J shed 3 bases, with 15 bases lying between them. CDR1 SGHTA and CDR2 FQGNSA come from the germline V gene. The CDR3 contains 15 residues. The CDR3 DNA is TGTGCCAGCAGCGCACTAAGCGGGTGGACAGATACGCAGTATTTT. Protein sequence: CASSALSGWTDTQYF.

This chain uses TRBV2 with TRBJ2-5, with D perhaps TRBD1 (5 bases). This CDR3 is built from 15 residues. V was cut by 0 bases and J by 1 base, with 9 bases left in between. The germline V gene has CDR1 SNHLY and CDR2 FYNNEI. CDR3 bases: TGTGCCAGCAGTGAAGCGGGCAGGGCCCAAGAGACCCAGTACTTC. Its translation: CASSEAGRAQETQYF. Full variable domain (rest looked up from reference TRBV2 and TRBJ2-5): EPEVTQTPSHQVTQMGQEVILRCVPISNHLYFYWYRQILGQKVEFLVSFYNNEISEKSEIFDDQFSVERPDGSNFTLKIRSTKLEDSAMYFCASSEAGRAQETQYFGPGTRLLVL.

V usage is TRBV3-1 and J usage is TRBJ2-2; D may be TRBD2 (6 bases). Trimming left V 3 bases short and J 6 bases short, with 11 bases between. This CDR3 contains 14 residues. Germline V lookup: CDR1 LGHDT, CDR2 YNNKEL (reference sequence). The CDR3 loop is CASSQPGLPGELFF. The CDR3 DNA reads as TGTGCCAGCAGCCAGCCGGGACTCCCCGGGGAGCTGTTTTTT.

The chain couples TRBV20-1 to TRBJ2-5; D gene uncertain. The CDR3 has 13 amino acids. V lost 4 bases and J lost 1, with 10 bases in between. Germline V lookup: CDR1 DFQATT, CDR2 SNEGSKA (reference sequence). In nucleotides, the CDR3 is TGCAGTGCTACCCTAAGTGGCCAAGAGACCCAGTACTTC. Protein product: CSATLSGQETQYF.

V usage is TRBV9 and J usage is TRBJ2-1; 7 nucleotides line up with TRBD2. The germline V gene encodes CDR1 SGDLS and CDR2 YYNGEE. This CDR3 has 15 residues. V was clipped by 0 bases and J by 7 bases; unmatched bases: 7. In nucleotides, the CDR3 is TGTGCCAGCAGCGTAGGCGGGACTACTACGAATGAGCAGTTCTTC. This translates into CASSVGGTTTNEQFF.

This clonotype has ten or more counts. This sequence joins TRBV12-3 or TRBV12-4 and TRBJ1-6; 10 positions agree with TRBD1. The CDR3 loop spans 15 amino acids. Germline trimming cut 6 bases from V and 6 bases from J; bases unmatched to any gene: 5. CDR3 sequence (DNA): TGTGCCAGCAGCCCTAGGACAGGGGGTAATTCACCCCTCCACTTT. As protein: CASSPRTGGNSPLHF.

This clonotype has at least ten counts. The chain links TRBV20-1 to TRBJ2-7; D call uncertain. The CDR3 length is 12 residues. The germline V and J ends were trimmed by 7 bases and 2 bases, with 12 bases remaining between them. Per germline, CDR1 DFQATT and CDR2 SNEGSKA (reference sequence). For the CDR3, the DNA is TGCAGTGTAAAGCACGGCACCTACGAGCAGTACTTC. Its translation: CSVKHGTYEQYF.

This clonotype was seen a handful of times. The chain combines TRBV12-3 or TRBV12-4 with TRBJ2-5, with D possibly being TRBD1 or TRBD2 (5 bases each). Trimming pared 6 bases from V and 8 bases from J, leaving 16 bases between. The CDR3 runs 13 residues. The CDR3 loop is CASSPGTKETQYF. The CDR3 DNA follows: TGTGCCAGCAGCCCTGGGACGAAGGAAACCCAGTACTTC.

A few counts support this clonotype. The genes are TRBV7-9 and TRBJ1-1; D not certain. Between the trimmed V and J ends, which lost 5 bases and 9 bases, there was a span of 13 bases. CDR3 size: 12 residues. Germline V lookup: CDR1 SEHNR, CDR2 FQNEAQ (reference sequence). The DNA for the CDR3 is TGTGCCAGCAGCCTAGAAGGGAATCAAGCTTTCTTT. This translates into CASSLEGNQAFF. Looking up the rest from reference TRBV7-9 and TRBJ1-1 gives the full variable domain: DTGVSQNPRHKITKRGQNVTFRCDPISEHNRLYWYRQTLGQGPEFLTYFQNEAQLEKSRLLSDRFSAERPKGSFSTLEIQRTEQGDSAMYLCASSLEGNQAFFGQGTRLTVV.

This clonotype has a handful of counts. The chain employs TRBV21-1 and TRBJ2-1; TRBD1, the table's D call, was not compared with the DNA. TRBV21-1 has pseudogene status. The CDR3 runs to 17 residues. The CDR3 is CACSAQSRIPSYNEQFF. The CDR3 bases are TGTGCCTGCAGCGCCCAGTCCAGGATCCCGTCCTACAATGAGCAGTTCTTC.

The chain joins TRBV7-2 to TRBJ2-7; unclear D gene. In germline, CDR1 is SGHTA, CDR2 FQGNSA. Trimming left V 1 base short and J 3 bases short, with 7 bases between. This CDR3 contains 13 residues. As DNA, the CDR3 is TGTGCCAGCAGCTTAGACCCCGTCTACGAGCAGTACTTC. The encoded protein is CASSLDPVYEQYF.